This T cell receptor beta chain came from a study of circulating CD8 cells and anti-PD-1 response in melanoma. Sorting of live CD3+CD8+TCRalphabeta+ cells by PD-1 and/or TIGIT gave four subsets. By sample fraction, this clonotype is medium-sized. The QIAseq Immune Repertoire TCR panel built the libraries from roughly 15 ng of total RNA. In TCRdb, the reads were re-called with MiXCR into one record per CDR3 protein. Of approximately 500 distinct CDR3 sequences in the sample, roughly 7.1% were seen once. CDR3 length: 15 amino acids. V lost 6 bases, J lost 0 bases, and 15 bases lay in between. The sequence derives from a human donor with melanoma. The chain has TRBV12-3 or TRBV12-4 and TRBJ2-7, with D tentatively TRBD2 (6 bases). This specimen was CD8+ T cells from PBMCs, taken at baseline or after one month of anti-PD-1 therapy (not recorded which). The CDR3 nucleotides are TGTGCCAGCAGACCTACGGACGGGAGCTCCTACGAGCAGTACTTC. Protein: CASRPTDGSSYEQYF.